What follows is one T cell receptor (beta chain) and its context. Its antigen is still unknown. This specimen comes from a study of siplizumab effects on memory and regulatory T cells. Germline values: CDR1 MNHEY, CDR2 SMNVEV (reference sequence). V trimming: 4 bases; J trimming: 1 base; junction bases outside the gene matches: 0. There are 14 residues in the CDR3. The data were produced by immunoSEQ multiplex PCR, yet TCRdb's version contains in-frame clones alone and is incomplete. The sample lists about 50,000 clones; about 93% were seen once. Findings and caveats of the study: Roughly 80-97% of proliferating CD4+ or CD8+ clones lacked an assignable naive or memory phenotype.

The TCR sequence derives from a human donor in good health. The sequenced material came from CD8+ T cells sorted from blood. The genes are TRBV27 and TRBJ2-3; 9 bases are shared with TRBD2. DNA of the CDR3: TGTGCCAGCAGTTGGACTAGCGGCACAGATACGCAGTATTTT. Residues: CASSWTSGTDTQYF.